This T cell receptor (beta chain) was recovered during a study of breast tumors, draining lymph nodes, adjacent tissues. TCRdb fed the multiplex PCR reads into MiXCR, producing one record per CDR3 protein. Found here are around 130,000 distinct CDR3 sequences, around 21% of them singletons; the top ten hold roughly 2%. Germline CDR1 is KGHDR and CDR2 is SFDVKD. The V segment lost 4 bases and the J segment 5 bases; nucleotides outside the gene matches: 5. This CDR3 has 16 amino acids. This clonotype was found many times. The lymph nodes were axillary draining lymph nodes from breast cancer patients. The sequence was collected from a female donor with breast cancer. Some clones in this sample may be carry-over from other donors' samples. The V and J genes are TRBV24-1 and TRBJ2-1; 12 bases map to TRBD2. Specimen: axillary lymph node tissue. The CDR3 here is CATSDGLAGGHNEQFF. The CDR3 DNA is TGTGCCACCAGTGACGGTCTAGCGGGAGGGCACAATGAGCAGTTCTTC.